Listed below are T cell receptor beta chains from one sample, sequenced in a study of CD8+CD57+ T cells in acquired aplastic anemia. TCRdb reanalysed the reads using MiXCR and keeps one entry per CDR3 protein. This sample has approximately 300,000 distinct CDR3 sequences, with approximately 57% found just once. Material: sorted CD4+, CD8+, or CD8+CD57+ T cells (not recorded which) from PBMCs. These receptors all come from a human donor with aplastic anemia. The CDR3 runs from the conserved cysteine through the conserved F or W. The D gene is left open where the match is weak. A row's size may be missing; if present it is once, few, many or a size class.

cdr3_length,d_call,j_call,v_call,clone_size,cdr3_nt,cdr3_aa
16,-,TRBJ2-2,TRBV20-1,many,TGCAGTGCTCAGCCCGAGGTGAGGGCCACCGCCGGGGAGCTGTTTTTT,CSAQPEVRATAGELFF
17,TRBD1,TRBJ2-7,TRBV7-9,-,TGTGCCAGCAGCTTGGTCCCTTTCGGGACAGGAACCTACGAGCAGTACTTC,CASSLVPFGTGTYEQYF
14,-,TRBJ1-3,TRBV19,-,TGTGCCAGTAGTAATCGACGGATTCCAAACACCATATATTTT,CASSNRRIPNTIYF
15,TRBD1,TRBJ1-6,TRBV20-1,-,TGCAGTGCTATATCGACAGGGCGAGATAATTCACCCCTCCACTTT,CSAISTGRDNSPLHF
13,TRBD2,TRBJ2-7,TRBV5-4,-,TGTGCCAGCAGCCAAGCGGGAGTCGGCGAGCAGTACTTC,CASSQAGVGEQYF
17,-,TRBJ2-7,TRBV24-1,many,TGTGCCACCAACGGGGGAGATGGACAAGAAAATGGGTACGAGCAGTACTTC,CATNGGDGQENGYEQYF
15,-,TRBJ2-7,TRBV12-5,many,TGTGCTAGTGGCTCGGCCGACAGAGAAGTCCACGAGCAGTACTTC,CASGSADREVHEQYF
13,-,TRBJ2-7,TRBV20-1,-,TGCAGTGGCGGACCCGGGCCAACCTACGAGCAGTACTTC,CSGGPGPTYEQYF
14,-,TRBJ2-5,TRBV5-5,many,TGTGCCAGCAAACCTTCGGGGTTAGGAGAGACCCAGTACTTC,CASKPSGLGETQYF
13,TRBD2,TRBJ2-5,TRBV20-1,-,TGCAGTTTGGGACTAGCGGGAGCAGAGACCCAGTACTTC,CSLGLAGAETQYF
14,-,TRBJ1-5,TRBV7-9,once,TGTGCCAGCAGCCCCGGGGGGGGTTTGCAGCCCCAGCATTTT,CASSPGGGLQPQHF
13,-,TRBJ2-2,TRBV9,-,TGTGCCAGCAGCGTAGGGCCGATCGGGGAGCTGTTTTTT,CASSVGPIGELFF
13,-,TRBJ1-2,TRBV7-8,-,TGTGCCAGCAGCTTAGAACAGCTCTATGGCTACACCTTC,CASSLEQLYGYTF
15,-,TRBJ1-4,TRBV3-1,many,TGTGCCAGCAGCCAAAGGGGCAGTTCGTCTGAAAAACTGTTTTTT,CASSQRGSSSEKLFF
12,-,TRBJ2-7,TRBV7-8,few,TGTGCCAGCGCTCGGACCGCCTACGAGCAGTACTTC,CASARTAYEQYF
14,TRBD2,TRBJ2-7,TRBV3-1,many,TGTGCCAGCAGCCTTGGGAGGGTTGGCTACGAGCAGTACTTC,CASSLGRVGYEQYF
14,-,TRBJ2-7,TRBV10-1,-,TGCGCCAGCAGTCCTGACCCCATACTACACGAGCAGTACTTC,CASSPDPILHEQYF
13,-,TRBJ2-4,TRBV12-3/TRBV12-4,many,TGTGCCAGCAGTTCCTCGGGACTTAACATTCAGTACTTC,CASSSSGLNIQYF
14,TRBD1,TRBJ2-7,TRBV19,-,TGTGCCAGTAGTACCGCGGACAGGGGCTACGAGCAGTACTTC,CASSTADRGYEQYF
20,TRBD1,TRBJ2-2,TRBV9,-,TGTGCCAGCAGCCCTTCAGGGACAGGGGACATCTACGCGAACACCGGGGAGCTGTTTTTT,CASSPSGTGDIYANTGELFF
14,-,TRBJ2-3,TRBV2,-,TGTGCCAGCAGTGTCTCAATAAACACAGATACGCAGTATTTT,CASSVSINTDTQYF
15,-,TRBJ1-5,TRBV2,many,TGTGCCAGCAGTGAAGGTGGGGGGTTCAATCAGCCCCAGCATTTT,CASSEGGGFNQPQHF
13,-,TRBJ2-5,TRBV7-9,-,TGTGCCAGCAGCCCGGGACTTCGAGAGACCCAGTACTTC,CASSPGLRETQYF
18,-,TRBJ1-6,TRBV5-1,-,TGCGCCAGCAGCTTTCTTGGACGGACGAGCTCCTATAATTCACCCCTCCACTTT,CASSFLGRTSSYNSPLHF
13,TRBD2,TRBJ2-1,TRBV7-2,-,TGTGCCAGCACGGGCGGCTTTTCTAGCGGTCAGTTCTTC,CASTGGFSSGQFF
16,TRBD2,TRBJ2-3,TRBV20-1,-,TGCAGTGCTAGACCTATAGCGGGCCCAAGCACAGATACGCAGTATTTT,CSARPIAGPSTDTQYF
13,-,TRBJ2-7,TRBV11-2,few,TGTGCCAGCAGCTTCGGGACACCCTACGAGCAGTACTTC,CASSFGTPYEQYF
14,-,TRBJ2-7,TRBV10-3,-,TGTGCCATCAGGACCGGGACGGACTCCTACGAGCAGTACTTC,CAIRTGTDSYEQYF
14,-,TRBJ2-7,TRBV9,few,TGTGCCAGCAGCGTAGTGGCAGGTTCCTACGAGCAGTACTTC,CASSVVAGSYEQYF
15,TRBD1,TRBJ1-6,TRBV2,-,TGTGCCAGCAGGGAACAGGGGGCCTATAATTCACCCCTCCACTTT,CASREQGAYNSPLHF